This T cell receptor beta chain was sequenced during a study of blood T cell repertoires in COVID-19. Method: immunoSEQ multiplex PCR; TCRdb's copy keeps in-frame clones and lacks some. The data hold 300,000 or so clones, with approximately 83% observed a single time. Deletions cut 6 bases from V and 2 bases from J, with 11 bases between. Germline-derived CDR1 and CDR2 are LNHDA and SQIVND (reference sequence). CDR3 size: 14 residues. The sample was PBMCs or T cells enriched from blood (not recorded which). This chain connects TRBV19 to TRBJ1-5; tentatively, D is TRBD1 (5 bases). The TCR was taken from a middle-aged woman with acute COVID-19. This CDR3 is CASSPDSRNQPQHF. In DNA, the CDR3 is TGTGCCAGTAGCCCTGACAGCCGCAATCAGCCCCAGCATTTT.